What follows describes a single TCR beta chain. A much larger clone differs by one base, so this may be a read error. This sample's RNA came from whole unsorted tissue. Per germline, CDR1 SEHNR and CDR2 FQNEAQ (reference sequence). Germline trimming cut 5 bases from V and 5 bases from J; bases unmatched to any gene: 10. The CDR3 contains 16 residues. The data were taken from a study of tumor and adjacent non-tumor tissue in lung cancer. Background on the study: Samples averaged about 4.17 million productive TCRbeta reads each.

A modified ARM-PCR protocol with three rounds of nested PCR amplified TCRbeta. Each CDR3 protein gets one entry after TCRdb re-called the multiplex PCR reads with MiXCR. Of tens of thousands of distinct CDR3 sequences in the sample, roughly 73% were seen once. Material for sequencing was lung tumor tissue. The J gene is TRBJ2-7, the V gene TRBV7-9, with TRBD2 identical over 12 bases. This TCR came from a man between 60 and 75 years old with non-small cell lung cancer. CDR3 region: CASSPGGLAGQHEQYF. CDR3 DNA sequence: TGTGCCAGCAGCCCCGGTGGACTAGCGGGGCAACACGAGCAGTACTTC.